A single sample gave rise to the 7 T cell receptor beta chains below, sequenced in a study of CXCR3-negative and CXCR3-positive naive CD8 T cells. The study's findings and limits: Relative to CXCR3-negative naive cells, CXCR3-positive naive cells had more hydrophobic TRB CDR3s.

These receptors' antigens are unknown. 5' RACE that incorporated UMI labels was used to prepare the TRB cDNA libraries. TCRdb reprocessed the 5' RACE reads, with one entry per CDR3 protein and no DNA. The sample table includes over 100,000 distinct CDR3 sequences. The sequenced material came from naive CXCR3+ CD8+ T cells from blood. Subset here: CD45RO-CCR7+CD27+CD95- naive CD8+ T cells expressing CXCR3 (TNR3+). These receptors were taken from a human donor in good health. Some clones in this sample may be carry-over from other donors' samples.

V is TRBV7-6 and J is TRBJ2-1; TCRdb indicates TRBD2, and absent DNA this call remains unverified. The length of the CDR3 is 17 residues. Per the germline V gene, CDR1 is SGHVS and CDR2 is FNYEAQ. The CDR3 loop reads CASSFGTSGRALNEQFF.

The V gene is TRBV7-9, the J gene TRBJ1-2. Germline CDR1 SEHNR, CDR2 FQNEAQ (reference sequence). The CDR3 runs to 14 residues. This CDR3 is CASSLAGVADGYTF.

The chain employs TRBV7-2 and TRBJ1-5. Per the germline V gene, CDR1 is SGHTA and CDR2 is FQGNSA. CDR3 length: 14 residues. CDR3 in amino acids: CASRQRYSDQPQHF.

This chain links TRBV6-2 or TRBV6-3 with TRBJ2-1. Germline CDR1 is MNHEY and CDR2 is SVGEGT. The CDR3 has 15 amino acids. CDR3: CASSYSGVAYNEQFF.

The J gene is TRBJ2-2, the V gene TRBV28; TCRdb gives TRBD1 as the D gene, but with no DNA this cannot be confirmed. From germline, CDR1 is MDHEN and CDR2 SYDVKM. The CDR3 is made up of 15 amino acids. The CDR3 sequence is CASSLGRGDTGELFF.

This chain's CDR3 is CASSSGTGSTDTQYF. This rearrangement joins TRBV12-3 or TRBV12-4 to TRBJ2-3; TCRdb proposes TRBD1, but this gene call is untestable without DNA. The CDR3 contains 15 residues.

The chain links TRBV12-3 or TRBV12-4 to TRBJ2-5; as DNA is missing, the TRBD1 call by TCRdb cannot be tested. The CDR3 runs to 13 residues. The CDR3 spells CASSLGGAETQYF.